The 15 T cell receptor beta chains below were found in one sample sequenced in a study of blood T cells in healthy people across ages. With a J-beta primer mix and a sample-barcoded 5' primer, a second PCR ran 7 to 11 cycles. MiXCR, run by TCRdb on the 5' RACE reads, gives a single entry per CDR3 protein. Of around 1,800,000 distinct CDR3 sequences detected, about 39% appear once; the ten largest clones hold roughly 23%. The sequenced material came from blood. These receptors originate from a human donor in good health.

This clonotype has only a few counts. The chain uses TRBV7-9 and TRBJ1-2; 7 bases are shared with TRBD1. The J segment lost 1 base and the V segment lost 6 bases, leaving 8 bases of the junction unmatched. Germline V lookup: CDR1 SEHNR, CDR2 FQNEAQ (reference sequence). CDR3 length equals 15 residues. The CDR3 here is CASRPGQKNNYGYTF. CDR3 DNA sequence: TGTGCCAGCAGACCGGGACAGAAAAATAACTATGGCTACACCTTC.

The chain employs TRBV29-1 and TRBJ2-3; D remains ambiguous. The CDR3 runs to 12 residues. Trimming took off 4 bases at V and 4 bases at J, with 9 bases between the two ends. CDR1 and CDR2 (germline): SQVTM, ANQGSEA. The CDR3 DNA reads TGCAGCGTTGGACCGGGCGCAGATACGCAGTATTTT. Encoded protein: CSVGPGADTQYF.

The chain carries TRBV5-1 and TRBJ1-5; no clear D. Germline CDR1 SGHRS, CDR2 YFSETQ. This CDR3 is built from 14 residues. Trimming took off 2 bases at V and 5 bases at J, with 11 bases between the two ends. The CDR3 DNA reads as TGCGCCAGCAGCTTAATGGGAGACGATCAGCCCCAGCATTTT. It is translated as CASSLMGDDQPQHF.

The J gene is TRBJ2-3, the V gene TRBV29-1; TRBD2 is a possible D gene (6 bases). CDR1 and CDR2 from the germline V gene are SQVTM and ANQGSEA. The V end lost 6 bases, the J end lost 1 base, and 14 bases lay between the germline ends. The CDR3 is 14 residues long. CDR3 sequence (DNA): TGCAGCGTGGAGGGGCCAATTCGCACAGATACGCAGTATTTT. Encoded protein: CSVEGPIRTDTQYF.

The CDR3 sequence: CASSFTLDGYTF. In DNA form, the CDR3 reads TGTGCCAGCAGCTTTACGCTTGATGGCTACACCTTC. The chain employs TRBV11-2 and TRBJ1-2; D is unresolved. The V end was cut by 3 bases, the J end by 6 bases, with 8 bases between. This CDR3 contains 12 residues. CDR1 SGHAT and CDR2 FQNNGV come from the germline V gene.

The chain joins TRBV4-3 to TRBJ1-2, with D maybe TRBD1 (6 bases). The CDR3 is made up of 15 amino acids. V was clipped by 4 bases and J by 8 bases, with 20 bases between them. Looked up from germline, CDR1 is LGHNA and CDR2 is YSLEER. DNA of the CDR3: TGCGCCAGCAGCCTGGCGGGGGGCCACCAGGGGGGCTACACCTTC. Translated: CASSLAGGHQGGYTF.

A few counts support this clonotype. The gene calls are TRBV12-3 or TRBV12-4 and TRBJ2-5; the match to TRBD2 covers 9 bases. The CDR3 is 15 amino acids. The J segment lost 2 bases and the V segment lost 7 bases, leaving 8 bases of the junction unmatched. CDR3 nucleotides: TGTGCCAGCATCCCCGGGACTAGCATTCAAGAGACCCAGTACTTC. Protein sequence: CASIPGTSIQETQYF.

V and J are TRBV29-1 and TRBJ1-2, with D perhaps TRBD1 (5 bases). V was trimmed by 3 bases and J by 9 bases, leaving 11 bases between them. The CDR3 is made up of 11 amino acids. CDR1 is SQVTM, CDR2 ANQGSEA, per germline. The CDR3 region is CSVDKGSRYTF. Here the CDR3 DNA reads TGCAGCGTTGACAAGGGGTCGCGCTACACCTTC.

In this sample, this clonotype turned up a few times. This chain joins TRBV20-1 and TRBJ2-5; D is uncertain. Trimming removed 0 bases from V and 12 bases from J, with 11 bases in between. The CDR3 covers 11 residues. Germline CDR1 is DFQATT and CDR2 is SNEGSKA (reference sequence). The CDR3 nucleotides are TGCAGTGCTAGAGATTTACCCCAGGAGTACTTC. Residues: CSARDLPQEYF.

The CDR3 loop reads CSALLKGMNTEAFF. DNA for the CDR3: TGCAGTGCTTTACTAAAGGGCATGAACACTGAAGCTTTCTTT. The chain links TRBV20-1 to TRBJ1-1, with D hard to call. Germline CDR1 and CDR2: DFQATT and SNEGSKA (reference sequence). The CDR3 has 14 residues. Trimming removed 5 bases at V and 0 bases at J, with 13 bases between.

The rearrangement joins TRBV24-1 to TRBJ2-1, with 7 bases fitting TRBD2. CDR1 and CDR2 (germline): KGHDR, SFDVKD. V lost 3 bases to trimming and J lost 5 bases; unmatched junction nucleotides: 12. The CDR3 contains 17 residues. CDR3 sequence (DNA): TGTGCCACCAGTGATCCGTCCGTGGGTGGGAGGGACAATGAGCAGTTCTTC. It yields the protein CATSDPSVGGRDNEQFF.

In this sample, this clonotype turned up a few times. This rearrangement joins TRBV7-2 to TRBJ2-1; 9 bases agree with TRBD2. Germline V gene lookup returns CDR1 SGHTA and CDR2 FQGNSA. The J segment lost 7 bases and the V segment lost 1 base, leaving 5 bases of the junction unmatched. The CDR3 contains 15 residues. The CDR3 nucleotides read TGTGCCAGCAGCTTAGATAGCGGGGGTGGGAATGAGCAGTTCTTC. Protein sequence: CASSLDSGGGNEQFF. Full variable domain (outside the CDR3, taken from reference TRBV7-2 and TRBJ2-1): GAGVSQSPSNKVTEKGKDVELRCDPISGHTALYWYRQSLGQGLEFLIYFQGNSAPDKSGLPSDRFSAERTGGSVSTLTIQRTQQEDSAVYLCASSLDSGGGNEQFFGPGTRLTVL.

CDR3 DNA: TGTGCCAGCACCGTCACAGGGGGCACCGGGGAGCTGTTTTTT. Protein product: CASTVTGGTGELFF. The chain uses TRBV28 and TRBJ2-2; 8 bases fit TRBD1. The CDR3 is 14 amino acids. V trimming: 7 bases; J trimming: 4 bases; junction bases outside the gene matches: 5. Germline V CDR1 and CDR2: MDHEN, SYDVKM.

The V gene is TRBV27, the J gene TRBJ1-5, with D hard to call. CDR3 size: 15 residues. V lost 3 bases and J lost 3, with 12 bases in between. Germline assignment: CDR1 MNHEY and CDR2 SMNVEV (reference sequence). CDR3 DNA sequence: TGTGCCAGCAGTTTCTTAGGCTCACACAATCAGCCCCAGCATTTT. This sequence encodes CASSFLGSHNQPQHF.

The chain is built from TRBV6-2 or TRBV6-3 and TRBJ1-2; D is unresolved. CDR3 length equals 14 residues. Trimming stripped 5 bases from V and 5 bases from J, with 15 bases between. Germline assignment: CDR1 MNHEY and CDR2 SVGEGT. CDR3 protein: CASSQSGLHYGYTF. The CDR3 DNA sequence: TGTGCCAGCAGTCAGTCTGGGCTGCATTATGGCTACACCTTC.